Below, 4 T cell receptor beta chains from the same sample are listed, as sequenced in a study of PD-1 blockade in mismatch repair-deficient tumors. Data came from immunoSEQ multiplex PCR; TCRdb stores just in-frame clones and leaves some out. The table has 76,000 or so clones, about four fifths seen once. The material sequenced was peripheral blood, taken 44 weeks after starting pembrolizumab. Receptors were obtained from an adult with mismatch repair-deficient cancer.

The V call is TRBV2, the J call TRBJ1-1, with D hard to call. Trimming left V 1 base short and J 5 bases short, with 5 bases between. CDR1 and CDR2 (germline): SNHLY, FYNNEI. This CDR3 region has 12 residues. The CDR3 DNA follows: TGTGCCAGCAGTGAAGGGCGGACTGAAGCTTTCTTT. Translating gives CASSEGRTEAFF.

The chain employs TRBV6-5 and TRBJ2-3, with 9 nucleotides matching TRBD1. Per germline, CDR1 MNHEY and CDR2 SVGAGI. The CDR3 extends over 15 amino acids. V gave up 4 bases and J gave up 3 bases; unmatched junction bases: 5. Here the CDR3 reads CASSLRDRVTDTQYF. CDR3 coding DNA: TGTGCCAGCAGTTTACGGGACAGGGTGACAGATACGCAGTATTTT.

The V gene is TRBV6-6, the J gene TRBJ1-4, with D tentatively TRBD1 (5 bases). CDR3 length: 12 residues. CDR1 and CDR2 (germline): MNHNY, SVGAGI (reference sequence). The ends were cut back, 4 bases at V and 8 bases at J, with 8 bases in the middle. This CDR3 reads CASSSRGEKLFF. Written as DNA, the CDR3 is TGTGCCAGCAGTTCCCGGGGGGAAAAACTGTTTTTT.

This clone has just a few counts. This chain connects TRBV19 to TRBJ1-4, with TRBD1 as a possible D gene (5 bases). This CDR3 region has 14 residues. Germline V gene data show CDR1 as LNHDA and CDR2 as SQIVND (reference sequence). Trimming removed 6 bases from V and 6 bases from J, with 14 bases in between. The CDR3, as DNA: TGTGCCAGTAGCTCAACGGGGGTGGATGAAAAACTGTTTTTT. It encodes CASSSTGVDEKLFF.